This is a list of T cell receptor beta chains from one sample in a study of beta chain features in type 1 diabetes. Using immunoSEQ multiplex PCR, the repertoire was profiled, and TCRdb retains in-frame clones only, with some absent. The sample includes fewer than 350,000 clones, over 12% of them seen just once. The material sequenced was naive CD4+ T cells from blood. The origin of the receptors is a man younger than 35 with type 1 diabetes. The CDR3 runs from the conserved cysteine through the conserved F or W. The D gene is left open where the match is weak. The size entry is marked missing in some rows and otherwise reads once, few, many or a size class.

d_call clone_size cdr3_length j_call v_call cdr3_nt cdr3_aa
TRBD2 NA 15 TRBJ2-5 TRBV14 TGTGCCAGCAGCCAACTTAGCGGGGGACCCGGGACCCAGTACTTC CASSQLSGGPGTQYF
NA few 12 TRBJ2-1 TRBV18 TGTGCCAGCTCACCTATAGGGGATGAGCAGTTCTTC CASSPIGDEQFF
NA NA 16 TRBJ1-3 TRBV29-1 TGCAGCGTTGATGTCCATCATAGGGGCTCTGGAAACACCATATATTTT CSVDVHHRGSGNTIYF
NA NA 14 TRBJ2-6 TRBV29-1 TGCAGCGTATATCCGGTCTCTGGGGCCAACGTCCTGACTTTC CSVYPVSGANVLTF
TRBD1 NA 15 TRBJ1-6 TRBV18 TGTGCCAGCTCATCTTCCACAGGGGGTAATTCACCCCTCCACTTT CASSSSTGGNSPLHF
NA NA 13 TRBJ2-7 TRBV6-5 TGTGCCAGCAGTTACTCTAGGGGTGGAGAGCAGTACTTC CASSYSRGGEQYF
NA NA 15 TRBJ2-7 TRBV27 TGTGCCAGCAGTTTCCGATCGCCTAGCTTCCACGAGCAGTACTTC CASSFRSPSFHEQYF
NA few 13 TRBJ1-5 TRBV30 TGTGCCTGGGGCCACAGGGCCGATCAGCCCCAGCATTTT CAWGHRADQPQHF
TRBD2 few 17 TRBJ2-3 TRBV4-1 TGCGCCAGCAGCCACGACGCACTAGCGGCTAGCACAGATACGCAGTATTTT CASSHDALAASTDTQYF
NA few 13 TRBJ2-7 TRBV25-1 TGTGCCAGCAGTGGGGGAGGCTCCTACGAGCAGTACTTC CASSGGGSYEQYF
NA few 13 TRBJ1-2 TRBV10-3 TGTGCCGCCTCGGCGACCCAGGCGATTGGCTACACCTTC CAASATQAIGYTF
NA few 14 TRBJ1-1 TRBV18 TGTGCCAGCTCACCTAACAGGGCTAAGGCTGAAGCTTTCTTT CASSPNRAKAEAFF
TRBD2 NA 15 TRBJ2-3 TRBV7-9 TGTGCCAGCCAATTTCAGCGGGACCTCACAGATACGCAGTATTTT CASQFQRDLTDTQYF
NA few 15 TRBJ2-3 TRBV5-1 TGCGCCAGCAGCCTAGGTTCGGCGAGCACAGATACGCAGTATTTT CASSLGSASTDTQYF
TRBD2 NA 16 TRBJ2-2 TRBV15 TGTGCCACCGGGCCTAGCGGGAGGGGGTACACCGGGGAGCTGTTTTTT CATGPSGRGYTGELFF
NA NA 11 TRBJ2-2 TRBV28 TGTGCCAGCACCCTCACCGGGGAGCTGTTTTTT CASTLTGELFF
TRBD2 few 13 TRBJ2-7 TRBV28 TGTGCCAGCCCCTCCCGGACTAGCGGGGAGCAGTACTTC CASPSRTSGEQYF
TRBD1 NA 12 TRBJ2-7 TRBV28 TGTGCCATCGGACAGGGCTCCTACGAGCAGTACTTC CAIGQGSYEQYF
NA few 16 TRBJ2-3 TRBV4-2 TGTGCCAGCAGCCAAGATCCAGGGTTTTCCGCAGATACGCAGTATTTT CASSQDPGFSADTQYF
NA NA 13 TRBJ2-7 TRBV5-1 TGCGCCAGCAGCTTCACTACCGCCTACGAGCAGTACTTC CASSFTTAYEQYF
NA few 12 TRBJ2-7 TRBV7-2 TGTGCCAGCAGCTCGAGCTCCTACGAGCAGTACTTC CASSSSSYEQYF
NA few 16 TRBJ2-2 TRBV5-1 TGCGCCAGCAGCTTGGCCAAGGGGATGAACACCGGGGAGCTGTTTTTT CASSLAKGMNTGELFF
NA NA 11 TRBJ2-3 TRBV5-6 TGTGCCAGCAGCCACACAGATACGCAGTATTTT CASSHTDTQYF
NA NA 15 TRBJ1-2 TRBV7-2 TGTGCCAGCAGCTTAGTCGGGTGGGGAGAGGATGGCTACACCTTC CASSLVGWGEDGYTF
TRBD1 few 13 TRBJ1-2 TRBV7-9 TGTGCCAGCAGCTTAGTCAGGGGGCGAGGCTACACCTTC CASSLVRGRGYTF
TRBD1 NA 15 TRBJ2-5 TRBV5-1 TGCGCCAGCAGCTTGGGACAGGGTATACTGGAGACCCAGTACTTC CASSLGQGILETQYF
NA NA 10 TRBJ2-5 TRBV20-1 TGCAGTGCCCAAGAGGAGACCCAGTACTTC CSAQEETQYF
TRBD1 few 13 TRBJ2-5 TRBV4-3 TGCGCCAGCAGCCCCAGGGGGCATGAGACCCAGTACTTC CASSPRGHETQYF
TRBD1 few 15 TRBJ2-7 TRBV11-2 TGTGCCAGCAGTCTCACCTATGACAGGGGTCCCGAGCAGTACTTC CASSLTYDRGPEQYF
NA few 17 TRBJ1-1 TRBV7-8 TGTGCCAGCAGCTTAGCGGTGAGACAGACGATGAACACTGAAGCTTTCTTT CASSLAVRQTMNTEAFF
NA few 14 TRBJ2-2 TRBV7-2 TGTGCCAGCAGCTTAGCCGAACTAGGCGGGGAGCTGTTTTTT CASSLAELGGELFF
TRBD1 NA 15 TRBJ1-5 TRBV4-3 TGCGCCAGCAGCCAAGGACAGGGGTGGGATCAGCCCCAGCATTTT CASSQGQGWDQPQHF
TRBD2 few 14 TRBJ2-3 TRBV7-9 TGTGCCACCCAGGCGGGAGTCGGATACGATACGCAGTATTTT CATQAGVGYDTQYF
NA NA 13 TRBJ2-1 TRBV5-6 TGTGCCAGCACGCAGGGTACCTACAATGAGCAGTTCTTC CASTQGTYNEQFF
NA few 13 TRBJ1-2 TRBV30 TGTGCCTGGACCCGTGGAGGGTCCTATGGCTACACCTTC CAWTRGGSYGYTF
NA NA 14 TRBJ2-7 TRBV7-8 TGTGCCAGCAGCCTCCGGGACATGCTAAAACGACGGTACTTC CASSLRDMLKRRYF
TRBD2 NA 15 TRBJ2-7 TRBV5-5 TGTGCCAGCACCTCTCGGGCTAGCGGGACCTACGAGCAGTACTTC CASTSRASGTYEQYF
NA NA 13 TRBJ1-1 TRBV18 TGTGCCAGCTCTCGAGGGGGGAACACTGAAGCTTTCTTT CASSRGGNTEAFF
NA few 14 TRBJ2-6 TRBV7-2 TGTGCCAGCAGCCCCACTTCTGGGGCCAACGTCCTGACTTTC CASSPTSGANVLTF
NA NA 17 TRBJ2-3 TRBV28 TGTGCCAGCAGTTCTAGGACAGGAGGGGCCAGCACAGATACGCAGTATTTT CASSSRTGGASTDTQYF